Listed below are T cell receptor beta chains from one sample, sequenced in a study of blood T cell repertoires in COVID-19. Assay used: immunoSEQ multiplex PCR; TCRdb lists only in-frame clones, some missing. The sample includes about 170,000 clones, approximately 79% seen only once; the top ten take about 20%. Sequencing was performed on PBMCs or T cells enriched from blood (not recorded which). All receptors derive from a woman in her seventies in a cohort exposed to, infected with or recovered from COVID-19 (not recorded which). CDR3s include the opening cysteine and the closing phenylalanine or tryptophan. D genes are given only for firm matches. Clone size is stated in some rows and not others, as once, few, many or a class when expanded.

CDR3nt: TGTGCCAGCAGCTTAGCTGTCGGCTCTGGGGCCAACGTCCTGACTTTC
CDR3aa: CASSLAVGSGANVLTF
j_gene: TRBJ2-6
v_gene: TRBV7-9
d_gene: .
abundance: .

CDR3nt: TGTGCCTGGAGTCCTACAGGGAACGAGCAGTACTTC
CDR3aa: CAWSPTGNEQYF
j_gene: TRBJ2-7
v_gene: TRBV30
d_gene: .
abundance: .

CDR3nt: TGCAGCGTGGCGAGGTACGGTGGGCAAGAGACCCAGTACTTC
CDR3aa: CSVARYGGQETQYF
j_gene: TRBJ2-5
v_gene: TRBV29-1
d_gene: .
abundance: .

CDR3nt: TGTGCCAGCAGTTTATCGGCGGCCGGACTAGGATACGAGCAGTACTTC
CDR3aa: CASSLSAAGLGYEQYF
j_gene: TRBJ2-7
v_gene: TRBV27
d_gene: TRBD2
abundance: .

CDR3nt: TGTGCCAGCAGCCCCATCGGGGTTAGCGCCCCTGGGAAAGATACGCAGTATTTT
CDR3aa: CASSPIGVSAPGKDTQYF
j_gene: TRBJ2-3
v_gene: TRBV9
d_gene: .
abundance: .

CDR3nt: TGTGCCAGCAGTTTTGGGGGCCGATTTGGGACAGGGAGCTCCTACGAGCAGTACTTC
CDR3aa: CASSFGGRFGTGSSYEQYF
j_gene: TRBJ2-7
v_gene: TRBV28
d_gene: TRBD1
abundance: .

CDR3nt: TGTGCCAGCAGTTTACAGGGGAGCTATGGCTACACCTTC
CDR3aa: CASSLQGSYGYTF
j_gene: TRBJ1-2
v_gene: TRBV6-6
d_gene: TRBD1
abundance: few

CDR3nt: TGTGCCAGCAGCCCGACAGCAACTAATGAAAAACTGTTTTTT
CDR3aa: CASSPTATNEKLFF
j_gene: TRBJ1-4
v_gene: TRBV7-2
d_gene: .
abundance: .

CDR3nt: TGTGCTAGTGGTTTGAACTCTGAAGCTTTCTTT
CDR3aa: CASGLNSEAFF
j_gene: TRBJ1-1
v_gene: TRBV12-5
d_gene: .
abundance: .

CDR3nt: TGTGCCAGCAGCTTAAGCGGGAGTAATGAGCAGTTCTTC
CDR3aa: CASSLSGSNEQFF
j_gene: TRBJ2-1
v_gene: TRBV5-5
d_gene: TRBD2
abundance: few

CDR3nt: TGTGCCAGCAGTCGGACAGGGGGTTATTTGTCCTACAATGAGCAGTTCTTC
CDR3aa: CASSRTGGYLSYNEQFF
j_gene: TRBJ2-1
v_gene: TRBV2
d_gene: TRBD1
abundance: once

CDR3nt: TGTGCCAGCAGTAGTAGCGGGGACATTCAGTACTTC
CDR3aa: CASSSSGDIQYF
j_gene: TRBJ2-4
v_gene: TRBV3-1/TRBV3-2
d_gene: TRBD2
abundance: .

CDR3nt: TGTGCCAGCAGCTTAATCCGCCGGACTAGCGGGAGAGGCGAGCAGTACTTC
CDR3aa: CASSLIRRTSGRGEQYF
j_gene: TRBJ2-7
v_gene: TRBV11-2
d_gene: TRBD2
abundance: .

CDR3nt: TGTGCCAGCGGGGAGATGGAAAAACTGTTTTTT
CDR3aa: CASGEMEKLFF
j_gene: TRBJ1-4
v_gene: TRBV2
d_gene: .
abundance: few

CDR3nt: TGTGCCAGCAGCTTAGTAACCGGTTACGGGGAGCTGTTTTTT
CDR3aa: CASSLVTGYGELFF
j_gene: TRBJ2-2
v_gene: TRBV11-3
d_gene: .
abundance: .

CDR3nt: TGCGCCAGCAGCTCCGGGACAGGCGGCTATGGCTACACCTTC
CDR3aa: CASSSGTGGYGYTF
j_gene: TRBJ1-2
v_gene: TRBV5-1
d_gene: TRBD1
abundance: .

CDR3nt: TGTGCCAGCAGCCGGGACATTTCTGGCTACACCTTC
CDR3aa: CASSRDISGYTF
j_gene: TRBJ1-2
v_gene: TRBV12-3/TRBV12-4
d_gene: .
abundance: .

CDR3nt: TGCGCCAGCAGCCATGGGACAGCCGGAGAAAAACTGTTTTTT
CDR3aa: CASSHGTAGEKLFF
j_gene: TRBJ1-4
v_gene: TRBV5-1
d_gene: TRBD1
abundance: .

CDR3nt: TGTGCCAGCAGCTTAGCCGGGTTACGGGAGACCCAGTACTTC
CDR3aa: CASSLAGLRETQYF
j_gene: TRBJ2-5
v_gene: TRBV7-8
d_gene: .
abundance: .

CDR3nt: TGTGCCAGCAGTTCCAGGGGCGGGAGCGGTTACAATGAGCAGTTCTTC
CDR3aa: CASSSRGGSGYNEQFF
j_gene: TRBJ2-1
v_gene: TRBV7-3
d_gene: .
abundance: once

CDR3nt: TGCGCCAGCAGCTTGGCCGTGACAGAAAATGGCTACACCTTC
CDR3aa: CASSLAVTENGYTF
j_gene: TRBJ1-2
v_gene: TRBV5-1
d_gene: .
abundance: .

CDR3nt: TGTGCCAGCAGCAAATTGAGAGCTCCGGACAGGGGCTCCTACGAGCAGTACTTC
CDR3aa: CASSKLRAPDRGSYEQYF
j_gene: TRBJ2-7
v_gene: TRBV21-1
d_gene: .
abundance: .

CDR3nt: TGTGCCAGCAGTTTTGGGGGGGCGAAATATGGCTACACCTTC
CDR3aa: CASSFGGAKYGYTF
j_gene: TRBJ1-2
v_gene: TRBV28
d_gene: .
abundance: .

CDR3nt: TGTGCCAGCAGCGTAGATGGTAGCGGGAGGTTTTATGAGCAGTTCTTC
CDR3aa: CASSVDGSGRFYEQFF
j_gene: TRBJ2-1
v_gene: TRBV9
d_gene: TRBD2
abundance: once

CDR3nt: TGCGCCAGCCCTACAGGGCTTGTCTATAATTCACCCCTCCACTTT
CDR3aa: CASPTGLVYNSPLHF
j_gene: TRBJ1-6
v_gene: TRBV10-1
d_gene: .
abundance: few

CDR3nt: TGTGCCAGCAGTCCTCCGGGACATGACCCCCCGAACTTC
CDR3aa: CASSPPGHDPPNF
j_gene: TRBJ2-7
v_gene: TRBV28
d_gene: .
abundance: .

CDR3nt: TGCGCCAGCAGTCCGGGGGATCCGTACTTC
CDR3aa: CASSPGDPYF
j_gene: TRBJ2-7
v_gene: TRBV23-1
d_gene: .
abundance: .

CDR3nt: TGCAGCGTTGGGTACAGCCAGGAGGCGAACACCATATATTTT
CDR3aa: CSVGYSQEANTIYF
j_gene: TRBJ1-3
v_gene: TRBV29-1
d_gene: .
abundance: .

CDR3nt: TGTGCCAGCAGTTTGACACTTTATAGCAATCAGCCCCAGCATTTT
CDR3aa: CASSLTLYSNQPQHF
j_gene: TRBJ1-5
v_gene: TRBV28
d_gene: .
abundance: .

CDR3nt: TGTGCCAGCTCACCAGGAGTCGGCGGGATCTCCTACGAGCAGTACTTC
CDR3aa: CASSPGVGGISYEQYF
j_gene: TRBJ2-7
v_gene: TRBV18
d_gene: .
abundance: .

CDR3nt: TGTGCCAGCAGCACCCGACAGGGATCCTACGAGCAGTACTTC
CDR3aa: CASSTRQGSYEQYF
j_gene: TRBJ2-7
v_gene: TRBV7-8
d_gene: TRBD1
abundance: .

CDR3nt: TGTGCCAGTAGTGTCGGGAGAGGTTACTACGAGCAGTACTTC
CDR3aa: CASSVGRGYYEQYF
j_gene: TRBJ2-7
v_gene: TRBV19
d_gene: .
abundance: .

CDR3nt: TGCAGCGCCAATCGCTTCGTAGACAATGAGCAGTTCTTC
CDR3aa: CSANRFVDNEQFF
j_gene: TRBJ2-1
v_gene: TRBV29-1
d_gene: .
abundance: once

CDR3nt: TGTGCCAGCAGCTTAAGTGGGACAAGGTCTAACTATGGCTACACCTTC
CDR3aa: CASSLSGTRSNYGYTF
j_gene: TRBJ1-2
v_gene: TRBV7-9
d_gene: .
abundance: .

CDR3nt: TGTGCCAGCAGGGAGACAGGTCAAGAGACCCAGTACTTC
CDR3aa: CASRETGQETQYF
j_gene: TRBJ2-5
v_gene: TRBV2
d_gene: .
abundance: .

CDR3nt: TGTGCCAGCAGCTTGGGAGGACAGGGGAACTATGGCTACACCTTC
CDR3aa: CASSLGGQGNYGYTF
j_gene: TRBJ1-2
v_gene: TRBV5-4
d_gene: TRBD1
abundance: .

CDR3nt: TGTGCCAGCAGCTTGTCGGTCCCCACGGTGCCCGGCAATGAGCAGTTCTTC
CDR3aa: CASSLSVPTVPGNEQFF
j_gene: TRBJ2-1
v_gene: TRBV7-6
d_gene: .
abundance: .

CDR3nt: TGTGCCAGCACCTCCGGGTCCCTTTACGAGCAGTACTTC
CDR3aa: CASTSGSLYEQYF
j_gene: TRBJ2-7
v_gene: TRBV28
d_gene: .
abundance: .

CDR3nt: TGCGCCAGCAGCTTCGGTGGTAGCAATCAGCCCCAGCATTTT
CDR3aa: CASSFGGSNQPQHF
j_gene: TRBJ1-5
v_gene: TRBV5-1
d_gene: .
abundance: .

CDR3nt: TGTGCCAGCAGCCGAGAGCCGAATACGGGGGAGGAAAATTCACCCCTCCACTTT
CDR3aa: CASSREPNTGEENSPLHF
j_gene: TRBJ1-6
v_gene: TRBV4-2
d_gene: .
abundance: .

CDR3nt: TGCGCCAGCAGCTTGGTCAGGGGCGGGAGCACTGAAGCTTTCTTT
CDR3aa: CASSLVRGGSTEAFF
j_gene: TRBJ1-1
v_gene: TRBV5-1
d_gene: .
abundance: .

CDR3nt: TGTGCCAGCAGCCTCGTCGGGATGGCCAATGAGCAGTTCTTC
CDR3aa: CASSLVGMANEQFF
j_gene: TRBJ2-1
v_gene: TRBV5-4
d_gene: .
abundance: few

CDR3nt: TGTGCCAGCAGCCCCCCCAACAGGGGATTCGGTGAAAAACTGTTTTTT
CDR3aa: CASSPPNRGFGEKLFF
j_gene: TRBJ1-4
v_gene: TRBV11-2
d_gene: TRBD1
abundance: .

CDR3nt: TGTGCCAGTAGTACCCCCCGGACAGGGGATGGCTACACCTTC
CDR3aa: CASSTPRTGDGYTF
j_gene: TRBJ1-2
v_gene: TRBV19
d_gene: TRBD1
abundance: few

CDR3nt: TGTGCCAGCAGCGGCCCAGGGAATGAGCAGTTCTTC
CDR3aa: CASSGPGNEQFF
j_gene: TRBJ2-1
v_gene: TRBV6-2/TRBV6-3
d_gene: .
abundance: .

CDR3nt: TGTGCCAGCAGCCTCCAAGGGACTAGCGGCCCCTACAATGAGCAGTTCTTC
CDR3aa: CASSLQGTSGPYNEQFF
j_gene: TRBJ2-1
v_gene: TRBV3-1/TRBV3-2
d_gene: TRBD2
abundance: .

CDR3nt: TGCAGTGCTAGAGACAGGGTTGGCTACACCTTC
CDR3aa: CSARDRVGYTF
j_gene: TRBJ1-2
v_gene: TRBV20-1
d_gene: .
abundance: .

CDR3nt: TGTGCCAGCGGGGGACAGGGGTCTCCAAAACTGTTTTTT
CDR3aa: CASGGQGSPKLFF
j_gene: TRBJ1-4
v_gene: TRBV28
d_gene: TRBD1
abundance: .